These 16 T cell receptor beta chains came from one sample sequenced in a study of control samples from healthy donors and cancer patients. TCRdb's table, derived via immunoSEQ multiplex PCR, lists solely in-frame clones and lacks some. The sample yields about 80,000 clones, less than 90% seen once. The specimen was blood. These receptors all come from a woman aged 55-69 years in good health.

This rearrangement joins TRBV27 to TRBJ2-1; D is possibly TRBD2 (6 bases). The V end was cut by 3 bases, the J end by 2 bases, with 11 bases between. The CDR3 sequence is 15 residues long. Germline lookup yields CDR1 MNHEY and CDR2 SMNVEV (reference sequence). The DNA of the CDR3 is TGTGCCAGCAGTTTCTTCGGGAGTGCCTACAATGAGCAGTTCTTC. This codes for CASSFFGSAYNEQFF.

This clone was counted between two and nine times. This sequence joins TRBV19 and TRBJ2-5; no clear D. V was shortened by 4 bases and J by 0 bases, with 12 bases between the two germline ends. The CDR3 loop spans 15 amino acids. CDR1 LNHDA and CDR2 SQIVND come from the germline V gene (reference sequence). CDR3 loop: CASSKGSAYQETQYF. CDR3 DNA: TGTGCCAGTAGTAAAGGCTCAGCATACCAAGAGACCCAGTACTTC.

This sequence joins TRBV20-1 and TRBJ2-7; 10 bases line up with TRBD2. V gave up 3 bases and J gave up 1 base; unmatched junction bases: 3. Germline V gene lookup returns CDR1 DFQATT and CDR2 SNEGSKA (reference sequence). The CDR3 has 14 residues. CDR3 coding DNA: TGCAGTGCTAGTGGTAGCGGGGGGTCCTACGAGCAGTACTTC. Translated, it gives CSASGSGGSYEQYF.

The genes are TRBV19 and TRBJ2-1; TRBD2 aligns across 7 bases. The CDR3 totals 14 residues. CDR1 LNHDA and CDR2 SQIVND come from the germline V gene (reference sequence). With 3 bases clipped from V and 5 bases from J, the junction kept 4 bases outside the gene matches. In DNA, the CDR3 is TGTGCCAGTAGTATTTCTAGCGGACACAATGAGCAGTTCTTC. Its translation is CASSISSGHNEQFF. Filled out from reference TRBV19 and TRBJ2-1, the complete variable domain reads DGGITQSPKYLFRKEGQNVTLSCEQNLNHDAMYWYRQDPGQGLRLIYYSQIVNDFQKGDIAEGYSVSREKKESFPLTVTSAQKNPTAFYLCASSISSGHNEQFFGPGTRLTVL.

This rearrangement joins TRBV6-5 to TRBJ2-7; the D gene is possibly TRBD2 (5 bases). The length of the CDR3 is 13 residues. CDR1 and CDR2 (germline): MNHEY, SVGAGI. V lost 8 bases, J lost 0 bases, and 11 bases lay in between. CDR3 residues: CASLRGYSYEQYF. CDR3 DNA sequence: TGTGCCAGCCTTCGGGGTTACTCCTACGAGCAGTACTTC.

The chain uses TRBV4-1 and TRBJ1-4; no firm D call. The CDR3 length is 16 residues. V lost 4 bases and J lost 8, with 20 bases in between. Per the germline V gene, CDR1 is MGHRA and CDR2 is YSYEKL. CDR3 nucleotides: TGCGCCAGCAGCCCCATCCGGGCAGGCGGGAGGGAAAAACTGTTTTTT. Amino acids: CASSPIRAGGREKLFF.

This chain joins TRBV4-1 and TRBJ1-2; perhaps TRBD1 as D (5 bases). The CDR3 runs to 15 residues. Germline-derived CDR1 and CDR2 are MGHRA and YSYEKL. Trimming took off 1 base at V and 4 bases at J, with 13 bases between the two ends. CDR3 DNA sequence: TGCGCCAGCAGCCAAGGACCGGGACCGATCTATGGCTACACCTTC. It specifies CASSQGPGPIYGYTF.

CDR3: CASSVGETYEQYF. CDR3 nucleotides: TGTGCCAGCTCAGTGGGGGAAACCTACGAGCAGTACTTC. The chain has TRBV18 and TRBJ2-7, with D perhaps given as TRBD1 or TRBD2 (5 bases each). CDR3 length: 13 residues. V was trimmed by 5 bases and J by 2 bases, leaving 10 bases between them. From germline, CDR1 is KGHSH and CDR2 LQKENI.

The V call is TRBV28, the J call TRBJ2-6; D might be TRBD2 (6 bases). Trimming stripped 11 bases from V and 2 bases from J, with 19 bases between. This CDR3 is 16 amino acids long. Per the germline V gene, CDR1 is MDHEN and CDR2 is SYDVKM. The CDR3 sequence is CAPLVEEGTGANVLTF. The DNA of the CDR3 is TGTGCCCCCCTCGTTGAGGAGGGAACTGGGGCCAACGTCCTGACTTTC.

The chain links TRBV7-9 to TRBJ2-1; D remains unclear. The CDR3 is 13 residues long. V lost 0 bases and J 15 bases, leaving 15 bases between the germline ends. Germline loops: CDR1 SEHNR, CDR2 FQNEAQ (reference sequence). The CDR3 coding sequence is TGTGCCAGCAGCTTAGCGCAAGGCCACGTGACGTTCTTC. Its protein product is CASSLAQGHVTFF.

J is TRBJ2-5 and V is TRBV6-5; 7 bases are shared with TRBD1. V dropped 6 bases and J dropped 5; count of bases not matched to a gene: 9. Germline V gene data show CDR1 as MNHEY and CDR2 as SVGAGI. The CDR3 has 14 residues. In nucleotides, the CDR3 is TGTGCCAGCAGCAACACAGGGGTTTGGGAGACCCAGTACTTC. Protein: CASSNTGVWETQYF.

The V call is TRBV5-6, the J call TRBJ2-3; D unclear. Germline loops: CDR1 SGHDT, CDR2 YYEEEE. The CDR3 has 16 residues. Trimming removed 5 bases at V and 0 bases at J, with 16 bases between. The CDR3 protein is CASSSQLISSTDTQYF. The CDR3 region has the DNA TGTGCCAGCAGTTCGCAGCTGATCTCTAGCACAGATACGCAGTATTTT.

This chain links TRBV12-3 or TRBV12-4 with TRBJ1-5; D call uncertain. Trimming took off 3 bases at V and 9 bases at J, with 12 bases between the two ends. The CDR3 has 13 residues. Written as DNA, the CDR3 is TGTGCCAGCAGTTTTACCGGCGACGGGCCCCAGCATTTT. It codes for CASSFTGDGPQHF.

The chain links TRBV27 to TRBJ2-7; 7 bases are a match to TRBD1. This CDR3 spans 16 amino acids. Germline V CDR1 and CDR2: MNHEY, SMNVEV (reference sequence). The V gene end was trimmed by 6 bases and the J gene end by 7 bases; junction bases not matched to a gene: 18. CDR3: CASSQARDSFGKEQYF. For the CDR3, the DNA is TGTGCCAGCAGCCAAGCCCGGGACAGCTTTGGGAAGGAGCAGTACTTC.

The V call is TRBV19, the J call TRBJ1-4, with D tentatively TRBD1 (6 bases). Deletions cut 6 bases from V and 11 bases from J, with 19 bases between. Germline V gives CDR1 LNHDA, CDR2 SQIVND (reference sequence). The CDR3 contains 14 residues. CDR3 amino acids: CASSGWGPDRKLFF. CDR3 coding DNA: TGTGCCAGTAGCGGTTGGGGGCCAGATAGGAAACTGTTTTTT.

The J gene is TRBJ1-1, the V gene TRBV9; 7 bases match TRBD1. In germline, CDR1 is SGDLS, CDR2 YYNGEE. The CDR3 is 15 residues long. V lost 6 bases, J lost 0 bases, and 8 bases stayed unmatched. Written as DNA, the CDR3 is TGTGCCAGCACCGTGGGGGACAGAGTGAACACTGAAGCTTTCTTT. Its protein is CASTVGDRVNTEAFF.